The rows below give T cell receptor beta chains drawn from one sample of a study of beta chain features in type 1 diabetes. The table came from immunoSEQ multiplex PCR; TCRdb's copy has only in-frame clones and leaves some out. The sample has over 500,000 clones, roughly 16% seen once; the top ten hold about 0.086%. The specimen was naive CD4+ T cells from blood. These receptors all stem from a man younger than 30 in good health. Each CDR3 is given with its conserved first and last residue. A D gene is named only where the DNA matches it firmly. Expanded clones get a size class; other rows say once, few or many, or leave the size out.

clone size: few
D gene: NA
J gene: TRBJ2-7
V gene: TRBV11-2
CDR3 DNA: TGTGCCAGCAGCTTCAAGACAGGCGTAGAATACGAGCAGTACTTC
CDR3 protein: CASSFKTGVEYEQYF

clone size: few
D gene: NA
J gene: TRBJ2-1
V gene: TRBV7-3
CDR3 DNA: TGTGCCAGCAGCAAGGGTCTCGGCTCCTACAATGAGCAGTTCTTC
CDR3 protein: CASSKGLGSYNEQFF

clone size: few
D gene: NA
J gene: TRBJ1-1
V gene: TRBV7-9
CDR3 DNA: TGTGCCAGCAGCTTAGATGGCAAGAACACTGAAGCTTTCTTT
CDR3 protein: CASSLDGKNTEAFF

clone size: NA
D gene: NA
J gene: TRBJ2-7
V gene: TRBV7-6
CDR3 DNA: TGTGCGGTGGGGGGAGAGAACTACGAGCAGTACTTC
CDR3 protein: CAVGGENYEQYF

clone size: few
D gene: NA
J gene: TRBJ2-1
V gene: TRBV28
CDR3 DNA: TGTGCCAGCAGTTTGGGACATAACTACAATGAGCAGTTCTTC
CDR3 protein: CASSLGHNYNEQFF

clone size: few
D gene: TRBD2
J gene: TRBJ2-1
V gene: TRBV2
CDR3 DNA: TGTGCCAGCTGGAGGACGAGCGGGAGGGCCTCCTCCTACAATGAGCAGTTCTTC
CDR3 protein: CASWRTSGRASSYNEQFF

clone size: NA
D gene: NA
J gene: TRBJ2-7
V gene: TRBV27
CDR3 DNA: TGTGCCAGCAAATTCGGGCAGGGTGCCTACGAGCAGTACTTC
CDR3 protein: CASKFGQGAYEQYF

clone size: NA
D gene: NA
J gene: TRBJ2-5
V gene: TRBV11-2
CDR3 DNA: TGTGCCAGCAGCAGATCGGACCCGGCGGAGACCCAGTACTTC
CDR3 protein: CASSRSDPAETQYF

clone size: NA
D gene: NA
J gene: TRBJ1-2
V gene: TRBV28
CDR3 DNA: TGTGCCAGCAGTATCATCAACTATGGCTACACCTTC
CDR3 protein: CASSIINYGYTF

clone size: NA
D gene: NA
J gene: TRBJ2-2
V gene: TRBV10-3
CDR3 DNA: TGTGCCATCAGTGAAGGGCCAACTTCGGGGGAGCTGTTTTTT
CDR3 protein: CAISEGPTSGELFF

clone size: NA
D gene: TRBD1
J gene: TRBJ2-7
V gene: TRBV12-5
CDR3 DNA: TGTGCTAGTGGGACGGGACAGGGGACCTACGAGCAGTACTTC
CDR3 protein: CASGTGQGTYEQYF

clone size: NA
D gene: NA
J gene: TRBJ2-3
V gene: TRBV11-2
CDR3 DNA: TGTGCCAGCAGCACCACAGCCTCCGGTTCCGTGTTT
CDR3 protein: CASSTTASGSVF

clone size: NA
D gene: NA
J gene: TRBJ1-2
V gene: TRBV4-3
CDR3 DNA: TGCGCCAGCAGCCAATTTGGGAACTATGGCTACACCTTC
CDR3 protein: CASSQFGNYGYTF

clone size: few
D gene: NA
J gene: TRBJ1-1
V gene: TRBV5-1
CDR3 DNA: TGCGCCAGCAGCCCGCGAGAGAACACTGAAGCTTTCTTT
CDR3 protein: CASSPRENTEAFF

clone size: NA
D gene: TRBD1
J gene: TRBJ1-2
V gene: TRBV19
CDR3 DNA: TGTGCCAGTAGTACGGGACAGAACTATGGCTACACCTTC
CDR3 protein: CASSTGQNYGYTF

clone size: NA
D gene: NA
J gene: TRBJ1-1
V gene: TRBV18
CDR3 DNA: TGTGCCAGCTCACCAAATCTCCCGGAGATGAACACTGAAGCTTTCTTT
CDR3 protein: CASSPNLPEMNTEAFF

clone size: NA
D gene: TRBD1
J gene: TRBJ1-2
V gene: TRBV14
CDR3 DNA: TGTGCCAGCAGCCAAAACCCCCCGGACAGGGCTACGTACACCTTC
CDR3 protein: CASSQNPPDRATYTF

clone size: NA
D gene: TRBD1
J gene: TRBJ1-2
V gene: TRBV6-1
CDR3 DNA: TGTGCCAGCAGAGACAGGGCAGGAGGCTATGGCTACACCTTC
CDR3 protein: CASRDRAGGYGYTF

clone size: few
D gene: NA
J gene: TRBJ2-7
V gene: TRBV11-2
CDR3 DNA: TGTGCCAGCAGCTTAGATACCTACGAGCAGTACTTC
CDR3 protein: CASSLDTYEQYF

clone size: NA
D gene: NA
J gene: TRBJ2-7
V gene: TRBV4-2
CDR3 DNA: TGTGCCAGCAGCCAAGATCTAGCTTCGGGCGAGCAGTACTTC
CDR3 protein: CASSQDLASGEQYF

clone size: few
D gene: NA
J gene: TRBJ1-1
V gene: TRBV5-1
CDR3 DNA: TGCGCCAGCAGCTTGGGTACGGGTCTGAACGCTGAAGCTTTCTTT
CDR3 protein: CASSLGTGLNAEAFF

clone size: few
D gene: NA
J gene: TRBJ1-1
V gene: TRBV7-9
CDR3 DNA: TGTGCCAGCAGCGTTCAGACAGGTATTCTTTCTGAAGCTTTCTTT
CDR3 protein: CASSVQTGILSEAFF

clone size: few
D gene: TRBD1
J gene: TRBJ1-2
V gene: TRBV7-2
CDR3 DNA: TGTGCCAGCAGGGGACAGGGGGCGCGTGGCTACACCTTC
CDR3 protein: CASRGQGARGYTF

clone size: NA
D gene: NA
J gene: TRBJ2-5
V gene: TRBV6-1
CDR3 DNA: TGTGCCAGTACCCTCCTGAACGGCTGGAAAGAGACCCAGTACTTC
CDR3 protein: CASTLLNGWKETQYF

clone size: few
D gene: TRBD1
J gene: TRBJ2-7
V gene: TRBV9
CDR3 DNA: TGTGCCAGCAGCGTAGGGAACGGGACAGGGTCCTACGAGCAGTACTTC
CDR3 protein: CASSVGNGTGSYEQYF

clone size: few
D gene: TRBD2
J gene: TRBJ2-1
V gene: TRBV7-3
CDR3 DNA: TGTGCCAGCAGCTCCCGACTAGCGGGAGGGGACAATGAGCAGTTCTTC
CDR3 protein: CASSSRLAGGDNEQFF

clone size: NA
D gene: TRBD1
J gene: TRBJ1-1
V gene: TRBV7-2
CDR3 DNA: TGTGCCAGCAGACCCACTACAGGGGGCATTGAAGCTTTCTTT
CDR3 protein: CASRPTTGGIEAFF

clone size: few
D gene: TRBD1
J gene: TRBJ1-1
V gene: TRBV6-5
CDR3 DNA: TGTGCCAGCAGCCCAGGGGGCCCTGAAGCTTTCTTT
CDR3 protein: CASSPGGPEAFF

clone size: NA
D gene: TRBD1
J gene: TRBJ1-2
V gene: TRBV4-2
CDR3 DNA: TGTGCCAGCAGCCACGTCGGACAGGAGTTTCGGGCGAACTATGGCTACACCTTC
CDR3 protein: CASSHVGQEFRANYGYTF

clone size: NA
D gene: NA
J gene: TRBJ1-1
V gene: TRBV29-1
CDR3 DNA: TGCAGCGTTGGGACAGTGAACACTGAAGCTTTCTTT
CDR3 protein: CSVGTVNTEAFF

clone size: NA
D gene: TRBD1
J gene: TRBJ2-3
V gene: TRBV28
CDR3 DNA: TGTGCCAGCAGTCCACAGGGGTCAGATACGCAGTATTTT
CDR3 protein: CASSPQGSDTQYF

clone size: NA
D gene: NA
J gene: TRBJ2-7
V gene: TRBV27
CDR3 DNA: TGTGCCAGCAGTTATGTCAGGGGCTCCTACGAGCAGTACTTC
CDR3 protein: CASSYVRGSYEQYF

clone size: NA
D gene: TRBD2
J gene: TRBJ2-2
V gene: TRBV4-3
CDR3 DNA: TGCGCCAGCAGCCAAGAAGGCCCAGCGGGATTTAACACCGGGGAGCTGTTTTTT
CDR3 protein: CASSQEGPAGFNTGELFF

clone size: NA
D gene: NA
J gene: TRBJ1-2
V gene: TRBV29-1
CDR3 DNA: TGCAGCGTGCCGTCGTACTCCTATGGCTACACCTTC
CDR3 protein: CSVPSYSYGYTF

clone size: few
D gene: NA
J gene: TRBJ2-6
V gene: TRBV25-1
CDR3 DNA: TGTGCCAGCAGTGAGACAGTCTCTGGGGCCAACGTCCTGACTTTC
CDR3 protein: CASSETVSGANVLTF

clone size: NA
D gene: TRBD2
J gene: TRBJ2-4
V gene: TRBV10-3
CDR3 DNA: TGTGCCATCAGCCCCGTAGCGGGGGCCGCCAAAAACATTCAGTACTTC
CDR3 protein: CAISPVAGAAKNIQYF

clone size: few
D gene: NA
J gene: TRBJ2-2
V gene: TRBV5-4
CDR3 DNA: TGTGCCAGCAGCGTAGGGAGCGAAACCGGGGAGCTGTTTTTT
CDR3 protein: CASSVGSETGELFF

clone size: NA
D gene: TRBD1
J gene: TRBJ1-1
V gene: TRBV6-6
CDR3 DNA: TGTGCCAGCACCTGGGGGGACAGGGTGACTAATAGAGCTTTCTTT
CDR3 protein: CASTWGDRVTNRAFF

clone size: NA
D gene: NA
J gene: TRBJ1-1
V gene: TRBV9
CDR3 DNA: TGTGCCAGCAGCGTTAGCAGGGGCACTGAAGCTTTCTTT
CDR3 protein: CASSVSRGTEAFF

clone size: many
D gene: NA
J gene: TRBJ2-1
V gene: TRBV23-1
CDR3 DNA: TGCGCCAGCAGTCTTGCAGCCAGCTCCTACAATGAGCAGTTCTTC
CDR3 protein: CASSLAASSYNEQFF

clone size: NA
D gene: NA
J gene: TRBJ2-3
V gene: TRBV9
CDR3 DNA: TGTGCCAGCAGCGTAGTGGCAGGGGCGGGCACAGATACGCAGTATTTT
CDR3 protein: CASSVVAGAGTDTQYF

clone size: NA
D gene: NA
J gene: TRBJ1-2
V gene: TRBV10-3
CDR3 DNA: TGTGCCACAAACAGTCAGGGTAAAGAGTATGGCTACACCTTC
CDR3 protein: CATNSQGKEYGYTF

clone size: NA
D gene: NA
J gene: TRBJ2-5
V gene: TRBV4-1
CDR3 DNA: TGCGCCAGCAGCCAAGGGCCCCAAGAGACCCAGTACTTC
CDR3 protein: CASSQGPQETQYF

clone size: NA
D gene: TRBD1
J gene: TRBJ1-1
V gene: TRBV6-5
CDR3 DNA: TGTGCCAGCAGGCGGACAGGGACCATGAACACTGAAGCTTTCTTT
CDR3 protein: CASRRTGTMNTEAFF

clone size: NA
D gene: TRBD1
J gene: TRBJ1-5
V gene: TRBV28
CDR3 DNA: TGTGCCAGCAGGGGTACAGGGGGCGCGAATCAGCCCCAGCATTTT
CDR3 protein: CASRGTGGANQPQHF

clone size: few
D gene: NA
J gene: TRBJ2-1
V gene: TRBV14
CDR3 DNA: TGTGCCAGCTCATCGATTCAACACTCGGGCTACAATGAGCAGTTCTTC
CDR3 protein: CASSSIQHSGYNEQFF

clone size: NA
D gene: TRBD2
J gene: TRBJ2-3
V gene: TRBV7-2
CDR3 DNA: TGTGCCAGCAGCGACTGGACTAGCGGGAGGGGCACAGATACGCAGTATTTT
CDR3 protein: CASSDWTSGRGTDTQYF

clone size: few
D gene: TRBD1
J gene: TRBJ2-1
V gene: TRBV6-6
CDR3 DNA: TGTGCCAGCAGTCCACGACAGGGCCAAAACAATGAGCAGTTCTTC
CDR3 protein: CASSPRQGQNNEQFF

clone size: NA
D gene: NA
J gene: TRBJ2-3
V gene: TRBV7-9
CDR3 DNA: TGTGCCAGCAGCTTAGTGGGCGTTCACCAACGCACAGATACGCAGTATTTT
CDR3 protein: CASSLVGVHQRTDTQYF

clone size: NA
D gene: TRBD2
J gene: TRBJ2-5
V gene: TRBV7-3
CDR3 DNA: TGTGCCAGCAGCTTCGGGAGAACCACGGGAGGAGAGACCCAGTACTTC
CDR3 protein: CASSFGRTTGGETQYF

clone size: few
D gene: NA
J gene: TRBJ2-7
V gene: TRBV7-9
CDR3 DNA: TGTGCCAGCAGCTACGGGTCCCTCGAGCAGTACTTC
CDR3 protein: CASSYGSLEQYF

clone size: few
D gene: NA
J gene: TRBJ2-7
V gene: TRBV15
CDR3 DNA: TGTGCCACCAGCAGAGATGGAGGCTACGAGCAGTACTTC
CDR3 protein: CATSRDGGYEQYF

clone size: NA
D gene: NA
J gene: TRBJ2-4
V gene: TRBV11-2
CDR3 DNA: TGTGCCAGCAGCCCTGTCTCGCTAGCCAAAAACATTCAGTACTTC
CDR3 protein: CASSPVSLAKNIQYF

clone size: NA
D gene: TRBD2
J gene: TRBJ2-1
V gene: TRBV4-1
CDR3 DNA: TGCGCCAGCAGGCAGCCACGGGAGGGGGGCTACAATGAGCAGTTCTTC
CDR3 protein: CASRQPREGGYNEQFF

clone size: few
D gene: NA
J gene: TRBJ2-1
V gene: TRBV6-1
CDR3 DNA: TGTGCCAGCAGACAGATTCTCAATGAGCAGTTCTTC
CDR3 protein: CASRQILNEQFF

clone size: few
D gene: TRBD2
J gene: TRBJ2-7
V gene: TRBV6-5
CDR3 DNA: TGTGCCAGCAGTTACTCTGGTGCGGGAGGGGGATACGAGCAGTACTTC
CDR3 protein: CASSYSGAGGGYEQYF

clone size: few
D gene: NA
J gene: TRBJ1-5
V gene: TRBV28
CDR3 DNA: TGTGCCAGCAGATATACAGGGATTCAGCCCCAGCATTTT
CDR3 protein: CASRYTGIQPQHF

clone size: few
D gene: TRBD1
J gene: TRBJ2-5
V gene: TRBV6-6
CDR3 DNA: TGTGCCAGCAGTACAGACAGGGGCTCTTCGGAGACCCAGTACTTC
CDR3 protein: CASSTDRGSSETQYF

clone size: NA
D gene: NA
J gene: TRBJ1-5
V gene: TRBV7-9
CDR3 DNA: TGTGCCAGCAGCCTGGACAGCCAGCCCCAGCATTTT
CDR3 protein: CASSLDSQPQHF